These T cell receptor beta chains were read from a single sample in a study of shared clonotypes between healthy human individuals. Assay: immunoSEQ multiplex PCR; the TCRdb copy retains only in-frame clones and omits some. The sample yields 950,000 to 1,200,000 clones, roughly 80% seen once. Sequences were obtained from memory CD4+ T cells from PBMCs. These receptors all stem from a man younger than 35 in good health. Some clones in this sample may be carry-over from other donors' samples. The CDR3 runs from the conserved cysteine through the conserved F or W. The D gene is left open where the match is weak. Size values are once, few and many counts, or a class for expanded clones, and some rows have none.

size | D | J | V | DNA | CDR3
- | TRBD1 | TRBJ2-7 | TRBV7-2 | TGTGCCAGCAGCTTAGTTCTCCCCAGGACAGGTCTAGATCAGCAGTACTTC | CASSLVLPRTGLDQQYF
- | - | TRBJ1-1 | TRBV30 | TGTGCCTGGAGTGAGGGTGGGGCGGGTGAAGCTTTCTTT | CAWSEGGAGEAFF
- | - | TRBJ1-2 | TRBV6-5 | TGTGCCAGCAGTTATAAGGTCGAAGCTTTTGGCTACACCTTC | CASSYKVEAFGYTF
- | - | TRBJ1-1 | TRBV28 | TGTGCCAGCACCCGACCCTTCAGGTACACTGAAGCTTTCTTT | CASTRPFRYTEAFF
- | - | TRBJ2-7 | TRBV9 | TGTGCCAGCAGCGTAGAAGGCCAGGGAATCGCCGAGCAGTACTTC | CASSVEGQGIAEQYF
- | TRBD1 | TRBJ2-1 | TRBV4-1 | TGCGCCAGCAGCCCCGGGACAGGAGCTAGCAATGAGCAGTTCTTC | CASSPGTGASNEQFF
- | - | TRBJ2-3 | TRBV28 | TGTGCCAGCACCCTACCGGAGGCCACAGATACGCAGTATTTT | CASTLPEATDTQYF
few | - | TRBJ2-2 | TRBV7-2 | TGTGCCAGCAGCTTATTGACAGGGAACACCGGGGAGCTGTTTTTT | CASSLLTGNTGELFF
few | - | TRBJ1-3 | TRBV7-9 | TGTGCCAGCATCCAAACCGGGCCCGGGAGCTCTGGAAACACCATATATTTT | CASIQTGPGSSGNTIYF
- | - | TRBJ1-4 | TRBV5-1 | TGCGCCAGCAGCTTGAGCGGGGCAGGTGGTGAAAAACTGTTTTTT | CASSLSGAGGEKLFF
few | - | TRBJ1-2 | TRBV19 | TGTGCCAGTAGTATGGACCGGGGGCCAGGGGATGGCTACACCTTC | CASSMDRGPGDGYTF
- | TRBD1 | TRBJ1-4 | TRBV30 | TGTGCCTGGACCGGGCAGGGGGGCGAAAAACTGTTTTTT | CAWTGQGGEKLFF
- | - | TRBJ1-3 | TRBV7-2 | TGTGCCAGCAGCTTAGTGAGGCAGGGTTACTCTGGAAACACCATATATTTT | CASSLVRQGYSGNTIYF
- | TRBD1 | TRBJ1-1 | TRBV28 | TGTGCCAGCAGTCAGACAGGGATGGCGGGGACTGAAGCTTTCTTT | CASSQTGMAGTEAFF
few | TRBD1 | TRBJ2-2 | TRBV7-8 | TGTGCCAGCAGCTCCGGAGCAGGGGGCCCCAACACCGGGGAGCTGTTTTTT | CASSSGAGGPNTGELFF
- | - | TRBJ1-1 | TRBV21-1 | TGTGCCAGCAGCAAAGCGAGGAGGGGGACTGAAGCTTTCTTT | CASSKARRGTEAFF
- | - | TRBJ2-5 | TRBV11-2 | TGTGCCAGCAGCTTAGAATTGAGGGAGACCCAGTACTTC | CASSLELRETQYF
- | - | TRBJ2-1 | TRBV11-2 | TGTGCCAGCAGCTTACAATATGGAGGCTCCTACAATGAGCAGTTCTTC | CASSLQYGGSYNEQFF
- | - | TRBJ2-7 | TRBV7-3 | TGTGCCAGCAGCCCGACAGGCCTCTACGAGCAGTACTTC | CASSPTGLYEQYF
- | TRBD2 | TRBJ2-3 | TRBV29-1 | TGCAGCGTTGAAGATTGGCGACTAGCCCCAGATACGCAGTATTTT | CSVEDWRLAPDTQYF
- | - | TRBJ2-7 | TRBV10-1 | TGCGCCAACGGACGGAGGGGAAATTCCTACGAGCAGTACTTC | CANGRRGNSYEQYF
few | TRBD2 | TRBJ2-1 | TRBV28 | TGTGCCAGCAGCCGAATAGCGGGAAGGGGCTACAATGAGCAGTTCTTC | CASSRIAGRGYNEQFF
- | - | TRBJ1-1 | TRBV29-1 | TGCAGAGCTACAGGGCCACAGGGAGGCACTGAAGCTTTCTTT | CRATGPQGGTEAFF
- | TRBD1 | TRBJ1-2 | TRBV6-5 | TGTGCCAGCAGTTATAGACGGAGGGGGCTCTATGGCTACACCTTC | CASSYRRRGLYGYTF
- | - | TRBJ2-7 | TRBV28 | TGTGCCAGCACTTTCGGGGGAACCTACGAGCAGTACTTC | CASTFGGTYEQYF
- | TRBD1 | TRBJ1-2 | TRBV19 | TGTGCCAGTAGTATCCCGCAGGGGGGGCCGAGCTATGGCTACACCTTC | CASSIPQGGPSYGYTF
- | - | TRBJ1-1 | TRBV5-6 | TGTGCCAGCAGCTTGGACATCGTGAACACTGAAGCTTTCTTT | CASSLDIVNTEAFF
once | - | TRBJ1-5 | TRBV6-1 | TGTGCCGCCCTCGGTGGGGACTCGCTCAATCAGCCCCAGCATTTT | CAALGGDSLNQPQHF
few | TRBD2 | TRBJ2-4 | TRBV28 | TGTGCCAGCAGTTTGGCTAGCGGGAGGGCTGGGAACATTCAGTACTTC | CASSLASGRAGNIQYF